This TCR beta chain was identified during a study of control samples from healthy donors and cancer patients. CDR1 and CDR2 from the germline V gene are ENHRY and SYGVKD. V was cut by 11 bases and J by 2 bases, with 11 bases left in between. The CDR3 extends over 12 amino acids. This table comes from immunoSEQ multiplex PCR, and its TCRdb copy is limited to in-frame clones, with some not included. Here the sample spans about 160,000 clones, 90% to 95% being singletons. The clonotype comes from a man aged 55 to 70 with colorectal cancer. The chain recombines TRBV10-3 with TRBJ2-3, with D tentatively TRBD2 (5 bases). The sequenced sample consisted of PBMCs. The CDR3 DNA reads as TGTGCCTCACTAGGAACCACAGATACGCAGTATTTT. The encoded protein is CASLGTTDTQYF.